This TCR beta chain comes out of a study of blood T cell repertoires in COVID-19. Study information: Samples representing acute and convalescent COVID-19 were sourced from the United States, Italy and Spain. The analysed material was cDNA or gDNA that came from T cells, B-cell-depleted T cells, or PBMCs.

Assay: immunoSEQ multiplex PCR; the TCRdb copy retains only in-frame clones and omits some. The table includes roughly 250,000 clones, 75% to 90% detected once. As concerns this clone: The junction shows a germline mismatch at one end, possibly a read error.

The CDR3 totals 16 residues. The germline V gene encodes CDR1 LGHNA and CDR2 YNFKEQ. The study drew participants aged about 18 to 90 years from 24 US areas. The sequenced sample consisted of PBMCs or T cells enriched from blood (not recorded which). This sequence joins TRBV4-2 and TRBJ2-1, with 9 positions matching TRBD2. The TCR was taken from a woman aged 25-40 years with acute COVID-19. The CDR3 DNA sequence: TGTGCCAGCAGTCAAGAGGGGCGGGGGGGCTACAATGAGCAGTTCTTC. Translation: CASSQEGRGGYNEQFF.